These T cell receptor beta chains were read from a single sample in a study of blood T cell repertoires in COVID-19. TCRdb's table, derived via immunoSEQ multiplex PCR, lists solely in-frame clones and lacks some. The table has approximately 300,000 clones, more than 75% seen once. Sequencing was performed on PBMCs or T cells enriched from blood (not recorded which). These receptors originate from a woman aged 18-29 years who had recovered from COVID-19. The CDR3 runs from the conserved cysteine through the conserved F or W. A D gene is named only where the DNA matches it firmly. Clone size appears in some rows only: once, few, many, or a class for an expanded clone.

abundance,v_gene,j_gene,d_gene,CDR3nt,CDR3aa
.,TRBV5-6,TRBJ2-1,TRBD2,TGTGCCAGCAGCCCTTTAGCGGGAGGGGGGTACAATGAGCAGTTCTTC,CASSPLAGGGYNEQFF
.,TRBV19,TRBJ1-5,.,TGTGCCAGTAGACGACCGGGACTCCTGGGTGGCCAGCCCCAGCATTTT,CASRRPGLLGGQPQHF
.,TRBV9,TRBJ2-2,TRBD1,TGTGCCAGCAGCGTAGCACAGGGGGCTTTTATCACCGGGGAGCTGTTTTTT,CASSVAQGAFITGELFF
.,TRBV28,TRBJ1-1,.,TGTGCCAGCAGACCCACGTCCCAGCGGGCTTTCTTT,CASRPTSQRAFF
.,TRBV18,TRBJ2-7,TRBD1,TGTGCCAGCTCACCCTGGACAGGGGGCGGCGAGCAGTACTTC,CASSPWTGGGEQYF
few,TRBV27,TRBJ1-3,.,TGTGCCAGCAGTGTCTGGGGGGGTAGTGGAAACACCATATATTTT,CASSVWGGSGNTIYF
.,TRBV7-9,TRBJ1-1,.,TGTGCCAGCAGCTTCCCCAGTTATGACACTGAAGCTTTCTTT,CASSFPSYDTEAFF
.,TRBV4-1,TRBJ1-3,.,TGCGCCAGCAGCCAAGAAGGGACAGGAAACACCATATATTTT,CASSQEGTGNTIYF
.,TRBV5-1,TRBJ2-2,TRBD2,TGCGCCAGCAGCTTGATACTAGCGGGAGGCAACACCGGGGAGCTGTTTTTT,CASSLILAGGNTGELFF
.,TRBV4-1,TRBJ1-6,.,TGCGCCAGCAGCCAAGGTTTAGGGGGTTCCTATAATTCACCCCTCCACTTT,CASSQGLGGSYNSPLHF
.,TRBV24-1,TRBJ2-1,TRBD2,TGTGCCACCAGTGACACACCCGGGACTAGCGTTGAGCAGTTCTTC,CATSDTPGTSVEQFF
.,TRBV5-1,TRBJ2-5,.,TGCGCCAGTTCCCAACCGGAAACAGGGATGGAGACCCAGTACTTC,CASSQPETGMETQYF
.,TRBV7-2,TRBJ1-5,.,TGTGCCAGCAGCCCTGGACAGTTTTATAGCAATCAGCCCCAGCATTTT,CASSPGQFYSNQPQHF
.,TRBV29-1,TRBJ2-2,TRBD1,TGCAGCGTTGGGCCGGGACAGGGGGCCGGCGGGGAGCTGTTTTTT,CSVGPGQGAGGELFF
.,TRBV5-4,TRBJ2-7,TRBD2,TGTGCCAGCAGCTTGGGGACTAGCGGGAGGAGCTCCTACGAGCAGTACTTC,CASSLGTSGRSSYEQYF
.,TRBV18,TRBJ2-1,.,TGTGCCAGCTCACCACGTACCGGGGAGTCCTACAATGAGCAGTTCTTC,CASSPRTGESYNEQFF
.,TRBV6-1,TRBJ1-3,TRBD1,TGTGCCAGCAGTGATAGGGACAGGGGGTCTGGAAACACCATATATTTT,CASSDRDRGSGNTIYF
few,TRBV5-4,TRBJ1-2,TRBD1,TGTGCCAGCAGCTTGAGGGGGCAGGGTCGCGGCTACACCTTC,CASSLRGQGRGYTF
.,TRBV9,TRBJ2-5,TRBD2,TGTGCCAGCAGCGTTAGCGGGAGGCCTCAAGAGACCCAGTACTTC,CASSVSGRPQETQYF
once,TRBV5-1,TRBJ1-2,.,TGCGCCAGCAGTTTCGGCTTACGGGGGGCAGGAGGCTACACCTTC,CASSFGLRGAGGYTF
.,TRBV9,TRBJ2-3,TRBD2,TGTGCCAGCAGCGTAGAGCTCGTAGGCGGGGGGGAAGTCACAGATACGCAGTATTTT,CASSVELVGGGEVTDTQYF
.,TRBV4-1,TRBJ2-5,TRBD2,TGCGCCAGCAGCCATCTAAGCGGGGGGGCCGAGGAGACCCAGTACTTC,CASSHLSGGAEETQYF
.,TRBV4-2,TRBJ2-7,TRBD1,TGTGCCAGCAGCTCGGGGACAGGCCTCTCCTACGAGCAGTACTTC,CASSSGTGLSYEQYF
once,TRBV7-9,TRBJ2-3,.,TGTGCCAGCAGCTTAACAGGGTCTAGCACAGATACGCAGTATTTT,CASSLTGSSTDTQYF
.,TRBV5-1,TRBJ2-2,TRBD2,TGCGCCAGTCAGTATAGCGGGAGCAATACCGGGGAGCTGTTTTTT,CASQYSGSNTGELFF
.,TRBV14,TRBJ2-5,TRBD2,TGTGCCAGCAGCCAAGTGACGGGAGGGGAGACCCAGTACTTC,CASSQVTGGETQYF
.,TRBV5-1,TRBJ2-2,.,TGCGCCAGCAGCCCTGGACAGCTCTACACCGGGGAGCTGTTTTTT,CASSPGQLYTGELFF
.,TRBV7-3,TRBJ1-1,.,TGTGCCAGCAGCTTATCAATCGACAGGACATCTGAAGCTTTCTTT,CASSLSIDRTSEAFF
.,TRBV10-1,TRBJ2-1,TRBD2,TGCGCCAGCAGTGGGGACTACGGGTTGAATGAGCAGTTCTTC,CASSGDYGLNEQFF
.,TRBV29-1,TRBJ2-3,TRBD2,TGCAGCGGGGGAGGGACTAGCAGGACAGATACGCAGTATTTT,CSGGGTSRTDTQYF
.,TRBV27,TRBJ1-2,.,TGTGCCAGCAGTTTTAGGGGAAACTATGGCTACACCTTC,CASSFRGNYGYTF
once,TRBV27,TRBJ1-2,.,TGTGCCAGCAGTCTATCTTTAGAGGGGGAACGTGGCTACACCTTC,CASSLSLEGERGYTF
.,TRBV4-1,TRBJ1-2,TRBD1,TGCGCCAGCAGCCCCGGGACAGGGGGCAGAGCTAACTATGGCTACACCTTC,CASSPGTGGRANYGYTF
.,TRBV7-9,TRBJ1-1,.,TGTGCCAGCAGCTTAATACAGGGTCGGAACACTGAAGCTTTCTTT,CASSLIQGRNTEAFF
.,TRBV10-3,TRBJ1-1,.,TGTGCCATCAGTGTAAAGGGGATGAACACTGAAGCTTTCTTT,CAISVKGMNTEAFF
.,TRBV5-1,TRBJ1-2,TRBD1,TGCGCCAGCAGCTATGGACAGGGAATAACTAACTATGGCTACACCTTC,CASSYGQGITNYGYTF
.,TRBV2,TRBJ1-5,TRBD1,TGTGCCAGCAGTGATCCCAGGCCAGGGGGCAACAATCAGCCCCAGCATTTT,CASSDPRPGGNNQPQHF
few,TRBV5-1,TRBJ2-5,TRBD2,TGCGCCAGCAGCTCCCGGGGAGCGGGAGTCCAAGAGACCCAGTACTTC,CASSSRGAGVQETQYF
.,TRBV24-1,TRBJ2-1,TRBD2,TGTGCCACCAGTGATTCGGGGGGTGGCTACAATGAGCAGTTCTTC,CATSDSGGGYNEQFF
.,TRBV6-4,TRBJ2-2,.,TGTGCCAGCAGCGACTCGCCTAGTACCGGGGAGCTGTTTTTT,CASSDSPSTGELFF
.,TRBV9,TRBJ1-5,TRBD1,TGTGCCAGCAGCGTCGGGACAGGGGGCAGTAATCAGCCCCAGCATTTT,CASSVGTGGSNQPQHF
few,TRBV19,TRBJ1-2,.,TGTGCCAGTAGTATAGCCTCTACAGGGTTTGTTGGCTACACCTTC,CASSIASTGFVGYTF
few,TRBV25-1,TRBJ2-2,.,TGTGCCAGCAGTTTGTTACAGAACCAAGCCGGGGAGCTGTTTTTT,CASSLLQNQAGELFF
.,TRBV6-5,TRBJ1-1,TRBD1,TGTGCCAGCAGTTCTCCCGGGACAGGGGGTCTAGGAGCTTTCTTT,CASSSPGTGGLGAFF
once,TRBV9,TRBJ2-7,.,TGTGCCAGCAGCGTAGAGGCAGGGGTCTCCTACGAGCAGTACTTC,CASSVEAGVSYEQYF
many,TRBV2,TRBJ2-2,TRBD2,TGTGCCAGCAGCCAAGCGGGGACCACGAACACCGGGGAGCTGTTTTTT,CASSQAGTTNTGELFF
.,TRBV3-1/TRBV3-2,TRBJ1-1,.,TGTGCCAGCAGCCAAGGAGGGGGGAACACTGAAGCTTTCTTT,CASSQGGGNTEAFF
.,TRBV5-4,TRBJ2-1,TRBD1,TGTGCCAGCAGCTTGGACAGGGGGTTTGGTAGTGAGCAGTTCTTC,CASSLDRGFGSEQFF
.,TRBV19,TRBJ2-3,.,TGTGCCAGTCGCGGGGGGAGGGGGCGAGATACGCAGTATTTT,CASRGGRGRDTQYF
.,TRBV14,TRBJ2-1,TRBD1,TGTGCCAGCAGCCCACGGGACAGGTTCTACAATGAGCAGTTCTTC,CASSPRDRFYNEQFF
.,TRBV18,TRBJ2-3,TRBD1,TGTGCCAGCTCACCAGTCTCAGAGGGACAGCGGAATAGCACAGATACGCAGTATTTT,CASSPVSEGQRNSTDTQYF
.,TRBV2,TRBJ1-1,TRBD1,TGTGCCAGCACCTGGGACAGGGTTGATACTGAAGCTTTCTTT,CASTWDRVDTEAFF
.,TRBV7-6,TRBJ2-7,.,TGTGCCAGCAGCTTCGACACTTTCAACGAGCAGTACTTC,CASSFDTFNEQYF
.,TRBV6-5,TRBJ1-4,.,TGTGCCAGCCGTAGGGAGTACGGTGAAAAACTGTTTTTT,CASRREYGEKLFF
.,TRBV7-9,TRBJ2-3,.,TGTGCCAGCAGCACCCCGGCGGGGTCTATCACGCAGTATTTT,CASSTPAGSITQYF
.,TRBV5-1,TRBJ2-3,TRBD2,TGCGCCAGCAGCTTATTAACTAGCGGGGGAAACACAGATACGCAGTATTTT,CASSLLTSGGNTDTQYF
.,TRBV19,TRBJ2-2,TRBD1,TGTGCCAGTAGAAGACGGGACAGGGTTGGCACCGGGGAGCTGTTTTTT,CASRRRDRVGTGELFF
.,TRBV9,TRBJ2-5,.,TGTGCCAGCAGCGGTTCAGGGACATTGGAGACCCAGTACTTC,CASSGSGTLETQYF
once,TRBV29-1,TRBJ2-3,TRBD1,TGCAGCGCCCACCACGGGCAGGGGGCTCGAGATACGCAGTATTTT,CSAHHGQGARDTQYF